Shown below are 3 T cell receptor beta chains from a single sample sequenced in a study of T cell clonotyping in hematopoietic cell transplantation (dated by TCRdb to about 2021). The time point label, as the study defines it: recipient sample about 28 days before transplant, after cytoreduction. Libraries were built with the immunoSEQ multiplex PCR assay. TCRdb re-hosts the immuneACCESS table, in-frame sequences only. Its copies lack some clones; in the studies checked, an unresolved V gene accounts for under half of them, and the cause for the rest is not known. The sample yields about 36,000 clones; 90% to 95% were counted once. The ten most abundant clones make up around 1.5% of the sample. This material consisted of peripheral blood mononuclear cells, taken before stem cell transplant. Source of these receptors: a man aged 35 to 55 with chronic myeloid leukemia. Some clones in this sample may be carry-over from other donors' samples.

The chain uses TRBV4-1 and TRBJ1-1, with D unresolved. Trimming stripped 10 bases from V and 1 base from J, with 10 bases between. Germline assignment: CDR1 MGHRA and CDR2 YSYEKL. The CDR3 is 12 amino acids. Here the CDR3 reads CATHSGNTEAFF. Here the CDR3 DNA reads TGCGCCACCCACTCCGGGAACACTGAAGCTTTCTTT.

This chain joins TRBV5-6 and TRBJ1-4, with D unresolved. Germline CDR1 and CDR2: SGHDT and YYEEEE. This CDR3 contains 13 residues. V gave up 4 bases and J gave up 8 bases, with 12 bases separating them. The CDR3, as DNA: TGTGCCAGCAGCCCCCAAGGAGGGGAAAAACTGTTTTTT. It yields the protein CASSPQGGEKLFF.

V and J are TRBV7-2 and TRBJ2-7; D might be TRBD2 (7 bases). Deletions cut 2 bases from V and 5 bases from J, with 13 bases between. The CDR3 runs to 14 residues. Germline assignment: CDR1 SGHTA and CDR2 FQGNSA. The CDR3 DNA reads TGTGCCAGCAGCTTAAACGGGGGGCTCAACGAGCAGTACTTC. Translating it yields CASSLNGGLNEQYF.